The rows below give T cell receptor beta chains drawn from one sample of a study of Ad26.COV2.S vaccination and SARS-CoV-2 variants. Only in-frame clones appear in the TCRdb table, and some are missing; sequencing was by immunoSEQ multiplex PCR. The data contain 150,000 to 200,000 clones, 70% to 90% of them singletons. The sequencing here drew on peripheral blood, taken after recovery from COVID-19. Source of these receptors: a human donor who had recovered from COVID-19. The CDR3 runs from the conserved cysteine through the conserved F or W.

TRBJ2-1 TRBV24-1 CATSEPGPSQEQFF
TRBJ2-7 TRBV5-4 CASSSGTTIYEQYF
TRBJ1-1 TRBV30 CAGQGRLEAFF
TRBJ1-1 TRBV10-3 CAISEGWQGNTEAFF
TRBJ1-2 TRBV12-3/TRBV12-4 CASSLGQIYTF
TRBJ2-5 TRBV28 CASSLGGSVGETQYF
TRBJ2-3 TRBV3-1/TRBV3-2 CASKLRGGSDTQYF
TRBJ2-1 TRBV5-1 CASSLQGKGNNEQFF
TRBJ2-2 TRBV5-1 CASSLEQGIGGELFF
TRBJ2-7 TRBV27 CAPNLDHHEQYF
TRBJ1-2 TRBV7-9 CASSPYEGYTF
TRBJ2-5 TRBV28 CASSSLGGAEETQYF
TRBJ2-1 TRBV19 CASSIRSRVASGDNEQFF
TRBJ2-1 TRBV15 CATSDAGTRPYNEQFF
TRBJ1-2 TRBV2 CASSRGQNYGYTF
TRBJ2-5 TRBV30 CAWSLNQRAQYF
TRBJ1-1 TRBV10-3 CAITREPNTEAFF
TRBJ2-7 TRBV6-5 CASSLDRTSSYEQYF
TRBJ2-5 TRBV3-1/TRBV3-2 CATRVAGGRQETQYF
TRBJ2-1 TRBV3-1/TRBV3-2 CASTSGRREFF
TRBJ2-7 TRBV29-1 CSGAWDYEQYF
TRBJ2-1 TRBV2 CASTRRTSGIYNEQFF
TRBJ2-2 TRBV3-1/TRBV3-2 CASSLSWTPRELFF